This TCR beta chain was captured by sequencing in a study of blood T cell repertoires in COVID-19. Study summary: Samples representing acute and convalescent COVID-19 were sourced from the United States, Italy and Spain.

The V end lost 4 bases, the J end lost 7 bases, and 16 bases lay between the germline ends. Looked up from germline, CDR1 is LNHNV and CDR2 is YYDKDF (reference sequence). The CDR3 is 15 residues long. Seattle's enrolled individuals joined amid active infection and were then monitored longitudinally. This clone was counted only a few times. Only in-frame clones appear in the TCRdb table, and some are missing; sequencing was by immunoSEQ multiplex PCR. In the table there are approximately 92,000 clones, around nine tenths of which are singletons. The receptor was derived from a woman aged 60 to 75 with COVID-19, enrolled during active disease. J is TRBJ1-4 and V is TRBV15; D gene uncertain. The sample taken for sequencing was peripheral blood. The chain's CDR3 is CATSNPREVGEKLFF. The CDR3 DNA follows: TGTGCCACCAGCAATCCCCGGGAAGTGGGTGAAAAACTGTTTTTT.